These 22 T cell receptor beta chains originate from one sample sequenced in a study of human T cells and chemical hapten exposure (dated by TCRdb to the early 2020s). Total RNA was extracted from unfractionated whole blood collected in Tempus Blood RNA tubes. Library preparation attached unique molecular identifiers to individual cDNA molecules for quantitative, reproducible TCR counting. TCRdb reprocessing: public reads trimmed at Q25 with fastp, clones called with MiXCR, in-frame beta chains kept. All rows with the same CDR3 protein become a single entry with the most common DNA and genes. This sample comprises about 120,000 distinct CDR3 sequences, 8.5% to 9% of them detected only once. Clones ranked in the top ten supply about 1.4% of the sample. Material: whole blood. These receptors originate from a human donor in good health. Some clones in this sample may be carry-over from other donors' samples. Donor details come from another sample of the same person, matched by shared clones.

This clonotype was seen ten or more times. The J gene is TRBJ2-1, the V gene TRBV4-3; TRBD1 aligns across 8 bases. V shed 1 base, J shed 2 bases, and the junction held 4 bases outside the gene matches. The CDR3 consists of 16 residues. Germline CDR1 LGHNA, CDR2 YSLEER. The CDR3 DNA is TGCGCCAGCAGCCAAGGAGGACAGGGACCCTACAATGAGCAGTTCTTC. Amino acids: CASSQGGQGPYNEQFF.

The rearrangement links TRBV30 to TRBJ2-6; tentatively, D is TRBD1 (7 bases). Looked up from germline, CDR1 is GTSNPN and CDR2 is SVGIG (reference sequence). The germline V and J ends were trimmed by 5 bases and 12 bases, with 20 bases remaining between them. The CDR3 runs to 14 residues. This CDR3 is CAWAGQLLKPVLTF. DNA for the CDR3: TGTGCCTGGGCGGGACAGTTGTTAAAACCCGTCCTGACTTTC.

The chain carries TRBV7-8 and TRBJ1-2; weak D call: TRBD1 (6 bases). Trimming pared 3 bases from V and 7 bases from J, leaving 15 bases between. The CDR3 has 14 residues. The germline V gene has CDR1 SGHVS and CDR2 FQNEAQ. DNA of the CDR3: TGTGCCAGCAGCTTCGCAACAGGGTCGGGTGGCTACACCTTC. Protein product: CASSFATGSGGYTF. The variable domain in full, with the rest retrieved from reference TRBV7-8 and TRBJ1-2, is GAGVSQSPRYKVAKRGQDVALRCDPISGHVSLFWYQQALGQGPEFLTYFQNEAQLDKSGLPSDRFFAERPEGSVSTLKIQRTQQEDSAVYLCASSFATGSGGYTFGSGTRLTVV.

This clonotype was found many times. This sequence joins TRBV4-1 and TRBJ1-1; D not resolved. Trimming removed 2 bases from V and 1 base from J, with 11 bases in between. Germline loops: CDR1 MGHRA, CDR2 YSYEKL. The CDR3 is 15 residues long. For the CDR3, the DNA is TGCGCCAGCAGCCAACTACTACCCCGGAACACTGAAGCTTTCTTT. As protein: CASSQLLPRNTEAFF.

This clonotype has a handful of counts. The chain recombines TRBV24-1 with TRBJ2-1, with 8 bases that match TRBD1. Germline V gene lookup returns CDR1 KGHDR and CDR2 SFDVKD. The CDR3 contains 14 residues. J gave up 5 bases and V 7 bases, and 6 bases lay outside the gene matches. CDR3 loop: CATSRDRTDNEQFF. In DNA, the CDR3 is TGTGCCACCAGCCGGGACAGGACGGACAATGAGCAGTTCTTC.

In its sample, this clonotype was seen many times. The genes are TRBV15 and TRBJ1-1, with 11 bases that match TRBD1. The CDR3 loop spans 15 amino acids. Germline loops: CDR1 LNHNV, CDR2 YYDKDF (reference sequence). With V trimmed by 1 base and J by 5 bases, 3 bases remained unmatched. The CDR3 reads CATSRGGQGGTEAFF. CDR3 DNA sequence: TGTGCCACCAGCAGAGGGGGACAGGGGGGGACTGAAGCTTTCTTT. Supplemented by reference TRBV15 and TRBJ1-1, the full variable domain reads DAMVIQNPRYQVTQFGKPVTLSCSQTLNHNVMYWYQQKSSQAPKLLFHYYDKDFNNEADTPDNFQSRRPNTSFCFLDIRSPGLGDTAMYLCATSRGGQGGTEAFFGQGTRLTVV.

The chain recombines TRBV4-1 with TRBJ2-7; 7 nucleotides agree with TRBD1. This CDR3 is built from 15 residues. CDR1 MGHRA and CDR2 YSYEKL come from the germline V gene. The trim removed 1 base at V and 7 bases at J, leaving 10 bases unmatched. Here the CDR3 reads CASSQGGTEGMEQYF. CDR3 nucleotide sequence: TGCGCCAGCAGCCAAGGTGGGACAGAAGGCATGGAGCAGTACTTC.

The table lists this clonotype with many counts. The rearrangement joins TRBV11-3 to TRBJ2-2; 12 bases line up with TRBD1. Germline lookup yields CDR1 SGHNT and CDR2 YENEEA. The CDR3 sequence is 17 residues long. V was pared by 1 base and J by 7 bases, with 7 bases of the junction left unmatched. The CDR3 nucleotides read TGTGCCAGCAGCTTAGGACCGGGACAGGGGGCCGGCGGGGAGCTGTTTTTT. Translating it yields CASSLGPGQGAGGELFF.

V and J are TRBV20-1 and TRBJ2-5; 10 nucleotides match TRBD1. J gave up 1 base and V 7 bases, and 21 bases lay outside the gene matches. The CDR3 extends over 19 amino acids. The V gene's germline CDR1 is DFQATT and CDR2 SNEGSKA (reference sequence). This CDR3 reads CSVRRVPGQGNAIQETQYF. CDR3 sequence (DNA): TGCAGTGTCAGACGGGTACCGGGACAGGGGAACGCAATCCAAGAGACCCAGTACTTC.

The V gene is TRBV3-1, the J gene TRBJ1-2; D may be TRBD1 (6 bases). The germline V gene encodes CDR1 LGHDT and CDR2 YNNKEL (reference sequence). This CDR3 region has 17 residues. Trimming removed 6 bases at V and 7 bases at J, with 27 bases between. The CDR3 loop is CASSQRGGQYAYSGYTF. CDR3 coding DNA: TGTGCCAGCAGTCAGCGTGGAGGACAGTATGCCTATAGTGGCTACACCTTC. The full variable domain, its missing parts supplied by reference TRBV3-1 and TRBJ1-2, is DTAVSQTPKYLVTQMGNDKSIKCEQNLGHDTMYWYKQDSKKFLKIMFSYNNKELIINETVPNRFSPKSPDKAHLNLHINSLELGDSAVYFCASSQRGGQYAYSGYTFGSGTRLTVV.

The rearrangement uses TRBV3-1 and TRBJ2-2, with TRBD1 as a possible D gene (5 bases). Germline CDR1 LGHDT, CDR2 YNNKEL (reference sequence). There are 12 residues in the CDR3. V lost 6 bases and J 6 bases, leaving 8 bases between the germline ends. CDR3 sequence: CASRPRAGELFF. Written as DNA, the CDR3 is TGTGCCAGCAGACCCAGGGCCGGGGAGCTGTTTTTT.

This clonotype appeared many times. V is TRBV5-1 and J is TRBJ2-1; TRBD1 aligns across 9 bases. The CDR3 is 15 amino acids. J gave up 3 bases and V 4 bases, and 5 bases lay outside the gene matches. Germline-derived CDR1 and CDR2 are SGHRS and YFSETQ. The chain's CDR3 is CASSAGQGIYNEQFF. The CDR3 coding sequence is TGCGCCAGCAGCGCGGGACAGGGAATCTACAATGAGCAGTTCTTC.

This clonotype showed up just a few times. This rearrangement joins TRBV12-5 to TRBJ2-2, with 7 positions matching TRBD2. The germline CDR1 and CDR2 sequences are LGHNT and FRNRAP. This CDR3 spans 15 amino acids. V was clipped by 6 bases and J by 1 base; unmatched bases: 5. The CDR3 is CASGGPSGNTGELFF. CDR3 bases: TGTGCTAGTGGGGGTCCTAGCGGGAACACCGGGGAGCTGTTTTTT.

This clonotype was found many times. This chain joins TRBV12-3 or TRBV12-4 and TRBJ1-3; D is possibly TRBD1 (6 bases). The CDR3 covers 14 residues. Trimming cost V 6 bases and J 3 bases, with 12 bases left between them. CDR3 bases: TGTGCCAGCAGACGTACAGGGAATGGAAACACCATATATTTT. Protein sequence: CASRRTGNGNTIYF.

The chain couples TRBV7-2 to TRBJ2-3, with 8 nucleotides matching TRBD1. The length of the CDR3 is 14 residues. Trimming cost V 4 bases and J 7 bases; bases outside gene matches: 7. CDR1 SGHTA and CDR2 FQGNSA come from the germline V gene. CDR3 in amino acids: CASSSRQGRNTQYF. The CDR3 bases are TGTGCCAGCAGCTCAAGACAGGGGAGGAATACGCAGTATTTT.

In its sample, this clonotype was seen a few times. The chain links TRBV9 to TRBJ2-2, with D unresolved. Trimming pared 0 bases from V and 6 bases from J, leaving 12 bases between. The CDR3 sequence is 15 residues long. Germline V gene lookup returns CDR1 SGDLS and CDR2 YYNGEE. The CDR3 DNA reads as TGTGCCAGCAGCGTAGCTGCCAGTTCCCCCGGGGAGCTGTTTTTT. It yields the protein CASSVAASSPGELFF.

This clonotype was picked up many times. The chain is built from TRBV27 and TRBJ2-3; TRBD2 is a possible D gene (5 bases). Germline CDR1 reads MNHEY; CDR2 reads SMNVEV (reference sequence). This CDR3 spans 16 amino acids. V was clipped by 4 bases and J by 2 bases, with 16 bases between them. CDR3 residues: CASSSSDYHVTDTQYF. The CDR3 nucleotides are TGTGCCAGCAGTTCGTCAGACTACCACGTCACAGATACGCAGTATTTT.

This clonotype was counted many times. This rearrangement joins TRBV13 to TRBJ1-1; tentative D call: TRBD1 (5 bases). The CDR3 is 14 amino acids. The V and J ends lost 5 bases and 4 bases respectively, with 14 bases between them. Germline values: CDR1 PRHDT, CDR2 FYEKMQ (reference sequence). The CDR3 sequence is CASSAGGVSTEAFF. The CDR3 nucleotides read TGTGCCAGCAGCGCTGGGGGAGTTAGCACTGAAGCTTTCTTT.

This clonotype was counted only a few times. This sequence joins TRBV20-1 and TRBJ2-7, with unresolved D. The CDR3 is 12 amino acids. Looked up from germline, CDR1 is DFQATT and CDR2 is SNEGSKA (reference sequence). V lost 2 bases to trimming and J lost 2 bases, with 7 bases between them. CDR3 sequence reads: CSARREPYEQYF. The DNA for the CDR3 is TGCAGTGCTAGAAGAGAACCCTACGAGCAGTACTTC.

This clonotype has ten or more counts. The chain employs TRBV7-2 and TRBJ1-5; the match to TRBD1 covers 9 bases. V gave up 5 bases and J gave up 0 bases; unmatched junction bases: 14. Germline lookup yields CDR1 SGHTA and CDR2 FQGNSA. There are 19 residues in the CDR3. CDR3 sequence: CASSPAGTGPNNSNQPQHF. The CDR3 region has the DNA TGTGCCAGCAGCCCAGCGGGGACAGGGCCCAACAATAGCAATCAGCCCCAGCATTTT.

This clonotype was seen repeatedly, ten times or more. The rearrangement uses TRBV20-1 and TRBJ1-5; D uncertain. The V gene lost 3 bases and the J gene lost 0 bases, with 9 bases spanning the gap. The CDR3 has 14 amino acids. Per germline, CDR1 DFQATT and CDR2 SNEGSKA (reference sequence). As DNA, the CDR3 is TGCAGTGCTAGTGCAACTTATAGCAATCAGCCCCAGCATTTT. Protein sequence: CSASATYSNQPQHF.

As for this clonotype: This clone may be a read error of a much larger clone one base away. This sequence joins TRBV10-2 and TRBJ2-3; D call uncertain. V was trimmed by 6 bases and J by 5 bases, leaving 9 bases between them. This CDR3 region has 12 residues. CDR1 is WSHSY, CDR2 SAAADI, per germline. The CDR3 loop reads CASREQGDTQYF. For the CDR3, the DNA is TGCGCCAGCAGAGAGCAAGGAGATACGCAGTATTTT.